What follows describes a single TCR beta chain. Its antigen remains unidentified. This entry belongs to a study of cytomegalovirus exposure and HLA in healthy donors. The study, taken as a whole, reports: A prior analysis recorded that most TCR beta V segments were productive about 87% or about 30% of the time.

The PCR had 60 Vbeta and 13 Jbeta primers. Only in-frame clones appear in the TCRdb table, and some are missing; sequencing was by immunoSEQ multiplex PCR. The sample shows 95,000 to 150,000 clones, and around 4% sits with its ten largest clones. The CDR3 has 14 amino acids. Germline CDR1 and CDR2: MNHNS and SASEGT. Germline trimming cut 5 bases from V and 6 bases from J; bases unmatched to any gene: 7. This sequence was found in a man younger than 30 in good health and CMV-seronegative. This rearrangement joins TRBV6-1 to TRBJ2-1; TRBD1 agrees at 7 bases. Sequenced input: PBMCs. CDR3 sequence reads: CASSNKQGINEQFF. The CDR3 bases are TGTGCCAGCAGTAACAAACAGGGGATCAATGAGCAGTTCTTC.